These 28 T cell receptor beta chains came from one sample sequenced in a study of metastatic and nonmetastatic thyroid tumors. No patient received treatment before thyroid surgery. TCRdb re-clonotyped the PCR reads via MiXCR. The table includes 23,000 or so clones, 20% detected once. Sequences were obtained from blood. These receptors all come from a female donor with papillary thyroid cancer or a benign thyroid nodule (not recorded which). Some clones in this sample may be carry-over from other donors' samples.

Concerning this clone itself: Just one base apart from a much larger clone, this may be a read error. This sample also contains other DNA sequences that code for the same CDR3. The CDR3 DNA reads TGTGCCAGCAGACTCGCAGGCACTAATGAAAAACTTTTTTTT. Its protein product is CASRLAGTNEKLFF. The chain has TRBV7-9 and TRBJ1-4, with D unclear. This CDR3 is built from 14 residues. Germline CDR1 SEHNR, CDR2 FQNEAQ (reference sequence). The entire variable domain, with the rest obtained from reference TRBV7-9 and TRBJ1-4, is as follows: DTGVSQNPRHKITKRGQNVTFRCDPISEHNRLYWYRQTLGQGPEFLTYFQNEAQLEKSRLLSDRFSAERPKGSFSTLEIQRTEQGDSAMYLCASRLAGTNEKLFFGSGTQLSVL.

In regard to this clone: A junction end diverges from the germline sequence, so it may reflect a read error. The V and J genes are TRBV28 and TRBJ1-2; unclear D gene. The CDR3 covers 10 residues. Germline CDR1 is MDHEN and CDR2 is SYDVKM. The CDR3 coding sequence is TGTGTCAGCGGCGGGAGCGTCTACACCTTC. Its protein product is CVSGGSVYTF.

The table lists this clone with many counts. One base away lies a much larger clone, so this may be a sequencing read error. The chain uses TRBV24-1 and TRBJ2-7; the D call may be TRBD1 or TRBD2 (5 bases each). The CDR3 spans 15 residues. Germline V gene sequence: CDR1 KGHDR, CDR2 SFDVKD. V lost 3 bases to trimming and J lost 0 bases, with 11 bases between them. CDR3 bases: TGTGCCACCAGTGATCCCGGGGCCCGCTCCTACGAGCAGTACTTC. The encoded protein is CATSDPGARSYEQYF.

This chain joins TRBV6-1 and TRBJ2-1; 8 bases are a match to TRBD1. V shed 7 bases and J 16 bases; nucleotides not matched to a gene: 15. The CDR3 runs 13 residues. Germline CDR1 is MNHNS and CDR2 is SASEGT. The CDR3 loop reads CASTAEQGALHFF. The CDR3 DNA reads TGTGCCAGCACGGCCGAGCAGGGGGCCCTCCATTTCTTC.

The table lists this clone with many counts. The chain couples TRBV11-1 to TRBJ2-3; 9 bases fit TRBD1. With 5 bases clipped from V and 2 bases from J, the junction kept 5 bases outside the gene matches. CDR1 SGHAT and CDR2 FQDESV come from the germline V gene (reference sequence). The CDR3 consists of 15 residues. Here the CDR3 DNA reads TGTGCCAGCAGCCGTAGACAGGGGGACACAGATACGCAGTATTTT. Translating gives CASSRRQGDTDTQYF.

To note about this clone: The junction does not match germline at one end; this may be a read error. Different DNA sequences within this sample yield the same CDR3. The chain joins TRBV5-1 to TRBJ1-6, with D possibly matching TRBD1 (6 bases). The CDR3 contains 14 residues. The germline V gene encodes CDR1 SGHRS and CDR2 YFSETQ. The CDR3 nucleotides are TGCGCCAGCAGTATACTACAGGGTAATTCACCCCTACACTTT. It is translated as CASSILQGNSPLHF.

This chain joins TRBV7-6 and TRBJ2-7, with D perhaps matching TRBD2 (5 bases). The CDR3 has 14 amino acids. Trimming stripped 1 base from V and 3 bases from J, with 10 bases between. The germline gives CDR1 SGHVS, CDR2 FNYEAQ. This CDR3 is CASSLGGEGYEQYF. The CDR3 DNA reads as TGTGCCAGCAGCTTAGGGGGTGAGGGCTACGAGCAGTACTTC.

In nucleotides, the CDR3 is TGTGCCAGCAGTGAATCGAACTACGAGCAGTACTTC. It yields the protein CASSESNYEQYF. The rearrangement links TRBV6-1 to TRBJ2-7; D unclear. The CDR3 loop spans 12 amino acids. V was cut by 2 bases and J by 3 bases, with 5 bases left in between. Per germline, CDR1 MNHNS and CDR2 SASEGT.

The chain carries TRBV28 and TRBJ1-5; D ambiguous. Germline CDR1 is MDHEN and CDR2 is SYDVKM. The CDR3 runs to 16 residues. The V and J ends lost 3 bases and 0 bases respectively, with 12 bases between them. CDR3 sequence reads: CASSFFSDGSNQPQHF. CDR3 bases: TGTGCCAGCAGTTTCTTCTCGGACGGTAGCAATCAGCCCCAGCATTTT.

This clone was recorded at least ten times. The chain recombines TRBV24-1 with TRBJ2-1; no clear D. Germline values: CDR1 KGHDR, CDR2 SFDVKD. Trimming shortened V by 4 bases and J by 0 bases, and 0 bases separated the two germline ends. The length of the CDR3 is 12 residues. DNA for the CDR3: TGTGCCACCAGTGACTCCTACAATGAGCAGTTCTTC. Translation: CATSDSYNEQFF.

For this clone: A read error may account for a junction end that differs from germline. The chain combines TRBV7-3 with TRBJ1-2; D is unresolved. Germline V gene lookup returns CDR1 SGHTA and CDR2 FQGTGA. CDR3 size: 17 residues. The CDR3 DNA reads as TGTGCCAACAGCCTCCTACCCGGCAGGACGGATACCTATGGCTACACCTTC. It encodes CANSLLPGRTDTYGYTF.

This clone was observed at least ten times. This sequence joins TRBV6-1 and TRBJ2-3, with TRBD2 matching 7 bases. CDR1 MNHNS and CDR2 SASEGT come from the germline V gene. The CDR3 runs to 17 residues. After removal of 0 bases from V and 2 bases from J, the junction contained 8 bases not matched to a gene. The CDR3 reads CASSEAGGSPNTDTQYF. The CDR3 region has the DNA TGTGCCAGCAGTGAAGCGGGCGGGAGCCCAAACACAGATACGCAGTATTTT.

This clone has ten or more counts. Written as DNA, the CDR3 is TGTGCCACCAGCAGAGATGGCCAGGGCACAGATACGCAGTATTTT. Translated, it gives CATSRDGQGTDTQYF. The J gene is TRBJ2-3, the V gene TRBV15; D unclear. Germline V lookup: CDR1 LNHNV, CDR2 YYDKDF (reference sequence). The CDR3 is made up of 15 amino acids. Deletions cut 0 bases from V and 1 base from J, with 8 bases between.

This clone was picked up many times. The chain has TRBV28 and TRBJ1-1; 7 positions match TRBD1. CDR3 length: 14 amino acids. In germline, CDR1 is MDHEN, CDR2 SYDVKM. With 7 bases clipped from V and 9 bases from J, the junction kept 14 bases outside the gene matches. This chain's CDR3 is CASTPTTSDRKAFF. The CDR3 DNA follows: TGTGCCAGCACTCCTACCACATCGGACAGGAAAGCTTTCTTT. Filled out from reference TRBV28 and TRBJ1-1, the complete variable domain reads DVKVTQSSRYLVKRTGEKVFLECVQDMDHENMFWYRQDPGLGLRLIYFSYDVKMKEKGDIPEGYSVSREKKERFSLILESASTNQTSMYLCASTPTTSDRKAFFGQGTRLTVV.

By its share, this clone is medium-sized. The genes are TRBV6-5 and TRBJ1-1; weak D call: TRBD1 (6 bases). Germline loops: CDR1 MNHEY, CDR2 SVGAGI. This CDR3 is 13 amino acids long. The V end was cut by 2 bases, the J end by 6 bases, with 10 bases between. The CDR3 DNA sequence: TGTGCCAGCAGTTACGGGGGGGCCCCTGAAGCTTTCTTT. It translates to CASSYGGAPEAFF.

Sample share makes this clone medium-sized (0.01 to 0.1%). The V gene is TRBV6-5, the J gene TRBJ2-1; a weak D match, TRBD1 (5 bases). The CDR3 sequence is 14 residues long. The germline gives CDR1 MNHEY, CDR2 SVGAGI. V dropped 3 bases and J dropped 8 bases, with 14 bases sitting between them. This CDR3 is CASSYLSEGDEQFF. In nucleotides, the CDR3 is TGTGCCAGCAGTTATCTGTCGGAAGGGGATGAGCAGTTCTTC.

This clone was seen at least ten times. The gene calls are TRBV7-2 and TRBJ1-1; D is ambiguous. In germline, CDR1 is SGHTA, CDR2 FQGNSA. V shed 0 bases and J shed 2 bases, with 10 bases lying between them. The CDR3 runs 15 residues. DNA for the CDR3: TGTGCCAGCAGCTTAGCCCCTACAGATAACACTGAAGCTTTCTTT. It encodes CASSLAPTDNTEAFF.

This chain connects TRBV7-2 to TRBJ1-1; 8 bases agree with TRBD1. The CDR3 covers 14 residues. CDR1 is SGHTA and CDR2 is FQGNSA in the germline V gene. V shed 3 bases, J shed 5 bases, and the junction held 5 bases outside the gene matches. CDR3 sequence: CASSLTGDLTEAFF. In nucleotides, the CDR3 is TGTGCCAGCAGCTTGACAGGGGATTTGACTGAAGCTTTCTTT.

This chain links TRBV5-1 with TRBJ2-3, with D possibly TRBD2 on 6 matching bases. Germline CDR1 and CDR2: SGHRS and YFSETQ. This CDR3 has 15 amino acids. The V end lost 0 bases, the J end lost 3 bases, and 11 bases lay between the germline ends. The DNA for the CDR3 is TGCGCCAGCAGCTTGGGTGACGGGGGAACAGATACGCAGTATTTT. The encoded protein is CASSLGDGGTDTQYF.

The sample holds a few counts of this clone. The junction does not match germline at one end; this may be a read error. CDR3: CASSQEGTSDHEQYF. The CDR3 region has the DNA TGTGCCAGCAGCCAAGAGGGGACTAGCGACCACGAGCAATACTTC. The gene calls are TRBV7-9 and TRBJ2-7; 10 nucleotides agree with TRBD2. CDR1 and CDR2 (germline): SEHNR, FQNEAQ (reference sequence). CDR3 size: 15 residues.

This clone was recorded many times. The gene calls are TRBV4-3 and TRBJ2-4, with a possible D match to TRBD2 (5 bases). The ends were cut back, 4 bases at V and 5 bases at J, with 15 bases in the middle. Germline V gene sequence: CDR1 LGHNA, CDR2 YSLEER. This CDR3 has 15 amino acids. CDR3 residues: CASSPTAGIQNIQYF. CDR3 DNA: TGCGCCAGCAGCCCCACCGCCGGGATCCAAAACATTCAGTACTTC.

Comment on this clone: Just one base apart from a much larger clone, this may be a read error. The rearrangement links TRBV7-9 to TRBJ1-2; 9 bases match TRBD1. CDR1 SEHNR and CDR2 FQNEAQ come from the germline V gene (reference sequence). This CDR3 contains 15 residues. CDR3 region: CANSLGQGQLYGYAF. CDR3 nucleotide sequence: TGTGCCAACAGCTTAGGACAGGGGCAGCTCTATGGCTACGCCTTC.

This clone appeared a few times. Mismatch with germline at one junction end may stem from a read error. The chain joins TRBV6-1 to TRBJ2-2, with 11 positions matching TRBD2. Germline V CDR1 and CDR2: MNHNS, SASEGT. The CDR3 spans 15 residues. The CDR3 sequence: CAISHTSGSAVELFF. In DNA form, the CDR3 reads TGTGCCATCAGTCATACTAGCGGGAGTGCCGTGGAGCTGTTTTTT.

This clone was counted at least ten times. V gene TRBV2 combines with J gene TRBJ2-3; D is unclear. The CDR3 has 14 amino acids. Germline V gives CDR1 SNHLY, CDR2 FYNNEI. V lost 3 bases to trimming and J lost 3 bases, with 10 bases between them. CDR3 nucleotides: TGTGCCAGCAGTGAGAACCCTGGGACAGATACGCAGTATTTT. Its protein is CASSENPGTDTQYF.

This clone has at least ten counts. The chain links TRBV7-2 to TRBJ2-7; tentative D call: TRBD1 (6 bases). Trimming shortened V by 1 base and J by 4 bases, and 14 bases separated the two germline ends. The CDR3 loop spans 15 amino acids. CDR1 is SGHTA and CDR2 is FQGNSA in the germline V gene. The CDR3 DNA follows: TGTGCCAGCAGCTTAGGACAGGACATCTCTTACGAGCAGTACTTC. This gives the protein CASSLGQDISYEQYF.

This clone appeared many times. The CDR3 loop is CASSLQGAVYEQYF. The CDR3 DNA is TGTGCCAGCAGCTTACAGGGGGCCGTCTACGAGCAGTACTTC. This chain joins TRBV11-2 and TRBJ2-7; 8 bases fit TRBD1. In germline, CDR1 is SGHAT, CDR2 FQNNGV. The CDR3 loop spans 14 amino acids. J lost 3 bases, V lost 2 bases, and 3 bases had no gene match.

This clone was seen repeatedly, ten times or more. The gene calls are TRBV12-3 or TRBV12-4 and TRBJ1-1; D uncertain. V gave up 6 bases and J gave up 1 base, with 9 bases separating them. This CDR3 is built from 13 residues. Written as DNA, the CDR3 is TGTGCCAGCAGCATAGGTAGGAACACTGAAGCTTTCTTT. Protein product: CASSIGRNTEAFF.

This clone is medium-sized (0.01 to 0.1%). The V call is TRBV6-1, the J call TRBJ2-7; 12 bases align to TRBD1. The V and J ends lost 1 base and 6 bases, in that order; junction bases with no gene match: 4. The CDR3 is made up of 15 amino acids. Germline values: CDR1 MNHNS, CDR2 SASEGT. The CDR3 loop reads CASSEEGTGGSEQYF. The CDR3 DNA follows: TGTGCCAGCAGTGAAGAGGGGACAGGGGGCTCCGAGCAGTACTTC.